This T cell receptor (beta chain) is from a study of blood T cells in healthy people across ages. General study points: For the donors, CMV status was unknown and possibly confounded expanded clonotype changes. In older individuals, TCR beta diversity per million T cells was lower, falling roughly linearly with age.

Details on this clonotype: Its target is not known.

Next came a second PCR, run for 7 to 11 cycles, which used a sample-barcoded 5' primer along with a J-beta primer mix. TCRdb analysed the 5' RACE reads with MiXCR anew, one entry per CDR3 protein. There are hundreds of thousands of distinct CDR3 sequences in the sample; roughly 46% occur only once, and around 18% lies in the top ten. The CDR3 loop spans 11 amino acids. The V gene's germline CDR1 is DFQATT and CDR2 SNEGSKA (reference sequence). Trimming took 6 bases from V and 11 from J, leaving 15 bases between them. This receptor was identified in an elderly man in good health. The sequencing input was blood. V gene TRBV20-1 combines with J gene TRBJ2-3; D gene unclear. Here the CDR3 DNA reads TGCAGTGCCACTCTAGTGCTAAGGCAGTATTTT. Protein sequence: CSATLVLRQYF.